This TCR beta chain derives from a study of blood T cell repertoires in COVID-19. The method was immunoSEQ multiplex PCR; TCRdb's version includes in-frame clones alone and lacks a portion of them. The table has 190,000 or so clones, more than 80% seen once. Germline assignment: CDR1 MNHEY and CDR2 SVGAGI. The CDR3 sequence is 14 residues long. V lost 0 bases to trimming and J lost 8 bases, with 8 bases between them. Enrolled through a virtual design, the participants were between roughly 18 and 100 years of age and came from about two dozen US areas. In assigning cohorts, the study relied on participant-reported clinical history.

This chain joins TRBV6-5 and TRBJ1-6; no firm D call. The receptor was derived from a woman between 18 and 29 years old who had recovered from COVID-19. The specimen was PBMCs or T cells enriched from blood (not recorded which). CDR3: CASSYSIADSPLHF. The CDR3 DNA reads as TGTGCCAGCAGTTACTCGATTGCGGATTCACCCCTCCACTTT.